This T cell receptor (beta chain) stems from a study of control samples from healthy donors and cancer patients. Germline-derived CDR1 and CDR2 are SNHLY and FYNNEI. Deletions cut 6 bases from V and 7 bases from J, with 12 bases between. The CDR3 has 12 amino acids. Sequencing was performed with immunoSEQ multiplex PCR; in TCRdb, only in-frame clones are kept and a portion is missing. Altogether about 96,000 clones are present, 85% to 95% being singletons, with the ten largest covering approximately 8%. The TCR originated in a man aged 18-30 years in good health. Source material: blood. The J gene is TRBJ2-5, the V gene TRBV2; D remains ambiguous. The CDR3 DNA sequence: TGTGCCAGCAGCGCCCCCGTCGGGACCCAGTACTTC. Translation gives CASSAPVGTQYF.